Below are 17 T cell receptor beta chains sequenced from a single sample in a study of blood T cell repertoires in COVID-19. The method was immunoSEQ multiplex PCR; TCRdb's version includes in-frame clones alone and lacks a portion of them. The data contain over 150,000 clones, around 90% of them singletons. The source material was peripheral blood. The receptors derive from a young man with COVID-19, enrolled during active disease.

The rearrangement links TRBV7-9 to TRBJ2-1, with D possibly being TRBD1 (6 bases). This CDR3 has 17 amino acids. V shed 3 bases and J shed 0 bases, with 15 bases lying between them. Germline CDR1 reads SEHNR; CDR2 reads FQNEAQ (reference sequence). The CDR3 DNA follows: TGTGCCAGCAGCTTCAGCTCCAGGGGATTCTCCTACAATGAGCAGTTCTTC. Its translation is CASSFSSRGFSYNEQFF. Using reference TRBV7-9 and TRBJ2-1 for the parts outside the CDR3, the full variable domain is DTGVSQNPRHKITKRGQNVTFRCDPISEHNRLYWYRQTLGQGPEFLTYFQNEAQLEKSRLLSDRFSAERPKGSFSTLEIQRTEQGDSAMYLCASSFSSRGFSYNEQFFGPGTRLTVL.

This chain joins TRBV23-1 and TRBJ1-2, with 10 nucleotides matching TRBD1. TRBV23-1 is placed among ORFs of uncertain function. Trimming removed 3 bases from V and 4 bases from J; junction bases left unmatched: 8. The CDR3 consists of 16 residues. The CDR3 loop reads CASSQTGGTYTYGYTF. DNA of the CDR3: TGCGCCAGCAGTCAGACAGGGGGCACATATACCTATGGCTACACCTTC.

This clone appeared a single time. The J gene is TRBJ2-2, the V gene TRBV24-1; TRBD1 matches 8 bases. Trimming removed 4 bases from V and 7 bases from J; junction bases left unmatched: 4. Germline CDR1 and CDR2: KGHDR and SFDVKD. The CDR3 runs 14 residues. This CDR3 reads CATSDRTGIGELFF. Written as DNA, the CDR3 is TGTGCCACCAGTGACCGGACAGGGATCGGGGAGCTGTTTTTT.

The chain combines TRBV2 with TRBJ2-7; 16 nucleotides agree with TRBD2. The CDR3 is made up of 15 amino acids. Germline CDR1 and CDR2: SNHLY and FYNNEI. V gave up 6 bases and J gave up 7 bases; unmatched junction bases: 6. CDR3 region: CASRGLAGGPGEQYF. CDR3 sequence (DNA): TGTGCCAGCAGGGGACTAGCGGGAGGGCCGGGTGAGCAGTACTTC.

V is TRBV6-2 or TRBV6-3 and J is TRBJ1-4, with 8 positions matching TRBD1. Germline-derived CDR1 and CDR2 are MNHEY and SVGEGT. This CDR3 region has 14 residues. Unmatched junction bases numbered 4, after V lost 5 bases and J lost 5 bases. CDR3 bases: TGTGCCAGCAGTGGACAGGGACCAAATGAAAAACTGTTTTTT. Protein: CASSGQGPNEKLFF.

The chain carries TRBV10-3 and TRBJ2-2; tentative D call: TRBD2 (5 bases). V lost 8 bases and J 4 bases, leaving 11 bases between the germline ends. Germline V CDR1 and CDR2: ENHRY, SYGVKD. The CDR3 extends over 13 amino acids. The CDR3 nucleotides are TGTGCCATCCAAAAACGGGGCACCGGGGAGCTGTTTTTT. Translation gives CAIQKRGTGELFF.

This clone was seen a single time. The junction and the germline gene differ at one end; a read error may be behind it. The V gene is TRBV29-1, the J gene TRBJ1-4; 8 bases match TRBD1. Germline-derived CDR1 and CDR2 are SQVTM and ANQGSEA. The length of the CDR3 is 14 residues. The CDR3 spells CSVEPTGANEKLLF. The DNA of the CDR3 is TGCAGCGTTGAACCGACAGGGGCTAATGAAAAACTGCTTTTT.

The CDR3 DNA sequence: TGTGCCAGCAGCCAAGATTTTAAAGGTGTCAGTCCAGGGAATGAGCAGTTCTTC. This encodes CASSQDFKGVSPGNEQFF. This sequence joins TRBV3-1 (or the pseudogene TRBV3-2) and TRBJ2-1; D may be TRBD1 (5 bases). Per germline, CDR1 LGHDT and CDR2 YNNKEL (reference sequence). This CDR3 is built from 18 residues. Trimming took 0 bases from V and 7 from J, leaving 22 bases between them.

V gene TRBV7-8 combines with J gene TRBJ2-7, with D maybe TRBD2 (6 bases). Trimming shortened V by 6 bases and J by 2 bases, and 17 bases separated the two germline ends. The CDR3 is made up of 15 amino acids. Germline lookup yields CDR1 SGHVS and CDR2 FQNEAQ. CDR3 in amino acids: CASRETGTSTYEQYF. Written as DNA, the CDR3 is TGTGCCAGCAGAGAAACCGGGACTTCAACCTACGAGCAGTACTTC.

The chain employs TRBV12-3 or TRBV12-4 and TRBJ2-2; perhaps TRBD2 as D (6 bases). Trimming removed 2 bases at V and 7 bases at J, with 8 bases between. CDR3 length: 13 residues. CDR3 residues: CASSLRERGELFF. For the CDR3, the DNA is TGTGCCAGCAGTTTACGGGAGCGCGGGGAGCTGTTTTTT.

The chain recombines TRBV5-6 with TRBJ1-2; 8 bases line up with TRBD1. The CDR3 has 14 amino acids. Germline lookup yields CDR1 SGHDT and CDR2 YYEEEE. The ends lost 0 bases at V and 4 bases at J; junction bases unmatched: 2. This CDR3 is CASSLGTGTYGYTF. The CDR3 nucleotides are TGTGCCAGCAGCTTGGGGACAGGGACCTATGGCTACACCTTC.

This rearrangement joins TRBV3-1 (or the pseudogene TRBV3-2) to TRBJ1-3; D is uncertain. Trimming pared 4 bases from V and 0 bases from J, leaving 10 bases between. Germline loops: CDR1 LGHDT, CDR2 YNNKEL (reference sequence). The CDR3 runs 15 residues. CDR3 sequence reads: CASSPLPISGNTIYF. In nucleotides, the CDR3 is TGTGCCAGCAGCCCTCTTCCTATCTCTGGAAACACCATATATTTT.

V is TRBV30 and J is TRBJ2-3; 7 bases agree with TRBD2. The CDR3 runs 18 residues. Germline V lookup: CDR1 GTSNPN, CDR2 SVGIG (reference sequence). V lost 1 base and J lost 0; bases outside the gene matches: 13. CDR3 sequence: CAWSGEGGSVPSTDTQYF. CDR3 in DNA: TGTGCCTGGAGTGGGGAGGGCGGGAGTGTACCTAGCACAGATACGCAGTATTTT.

V gene TRBV29-1 combines with J gene TRBJ1-2; possibly TRBD1 for D (6 bases). The CDR3 has 13 amino acids. Per germline, CDR1 SQVTM and CDR2 ANQGSEA. Trimming shortened V by 3 bases and J by 2 bases, and 10 bases separated the two germline ends. The CDR3 reads CSVESRGNYGYTF. Here the CDR3 DNA reads TGCAGCGTTGAGAGCAGGGGAAACTATGGCTACACCTTC.

The chain links TRBV9 to TRBJ2-5; perhaps TRBD1 as D (5 bases). The CDR3 contains 15 residues. The V gene lost 0 bases and the J gene lost 4 bases, with 13 bases spanning the gap. Germline V gene lookup returns CDR1 SGDLS and CDR2 YYNGEE. The CDR3 region is CASSVVAGLAETQYF. The CDR3 bases are TGTGCCAGCAGCGTAGTAGCAGGGTTGGCAGAGACCCAGTACTTC.

Comment on this clone: This CDR3 is also generated by other DNA sequences in the sample. The gene calls are TRBV19 and TRBJ2-7; 8 bases agree with TRBD1. The CDR3 loop spans 14 amino acids. V gave up 5 bases and J gave up 1 base; unmatched junction bases: 4. CDR1 is LNHDA, CDR2 SQIVND, per germline (reference sequence). This CDR3 reads CASSPGTGSYEQYF. The CDR3 DNA follows: TGTGCCAGTAGTCCAGGGACAGGATCCTACGAGCAGTACTTC.

V gene TRBV4-2 combines with J gene TRBJ2-7; 10 positions match TRBD2. Germline V gives CDR1 LGHNA, CDR2 YNFKEQ. This CDR3 contains 14 residues. The ends lost 3 bases at V and 5 bases at J; junction bases unmatched: 4. CDR3 residues: CASSQVLAGDEQYF. In nucleotides, the CDR3 is TGTGCCAGCAGCCAGGTGCTAGCGGGAGACGAGCAGTACTTC.